This T cell receptor (beta chain) was retrieved from a study of blood T cell repertoires in COVID-19. Looking at the study overall: Donors in the United States, Italy and Spain gave samples during acute or convalescent COVID-19.

This clone was observed a single time. Residents of about two dozen US areas, aged about 18 to 95 years, made up the participants. Two negative PCRs, clearance, or symptom resolution characterized the recovered Cohort 3 donors. TCRdb's table, derived via immunoSEQ multiplex PCR, lists solely in-frame clones and lacks some. The data hold about 270,000 clones, with 75% to 90% observed a single time. With 1 base clipped from V and 5 bases from J, the junction kept 1 base outside the gene matches. In germline, CDR1 is LNHDA, CDR2 SQIVND (reference sequence). There are 14 residues in the CDR3. This chain connects TRBV19 to TRBJ1-5; 8 bases are shared with TRBD1. The material sequenced was PBMCs or T cells enriched from blood (not recorded which). The clonotype was recovered from a woman younger than 35 who had recovered from COVID-19. The CDR3 loop is CASSIAGGHQPQHF. CDR3 DNA sequence: TGTGCCAGTAGTATAGCAGGGGGCCATCAGCCCCAGCATTTT.